Presented here are 30 T cell receptor beta chains from one specimen sequenced in a study of cytomegalovirus exposure and HLA in healthy donors. The PCR ran on 60 Vbeta and 13 Jbeta primers. The method was immunoSEQ multiplex PCR; TCRdb's version includes in-frame clones alone and lacks a portion of them. The profile covers around 180,000 clones, with about four fifths appearing a single time and about 7% taken by the ten largest. Sequencing was carried out using PBMCs. The receptor set was obtained from a young man in good health and CMV-seropositive.

In DNA form, the CDR3 reads TGTGCCAGCACCTTCGGACTAGCGGGATCTTACGAGCAGTACTTC. It yields the protein CASTFGLAGSYEQYF. This chain joins TRBV11-2 and TRBJ2-7, with 12 bases matching TRBD2. The length of the CDR3 is 15 residues. J gave up 4 bases and V 7 bases, and 8 bases lay outside the gene matches. CDR1 is SGHAT and CDR2 is FQNNGV in the germline V gene.

Only one count was recorded for this clone. V usage is TRBV2 and J usage is TRBJ1-1; 7 bases are a match to TRBD1. Trimming at V came to 4 bases and at J to 5 bases, leaving 4 bases not matched to a gene. Germline V lookup: CDR1 SNHLY, CDR2 FYNNEI. The length of the CDR3 is 13 residues. The CDR3: CASSVQTGTEAFF. CDR3 nucleotides: TGTGCCAGCAGTGTTCAGACAGGGACTGAAGCTTTCTTT.

J is TRBJ2-5 and V is TRBV11-2; 7 bases match TRBD2. V lost 5 bases and J lost 9; bases outside the gene matches: 12. From germline, CDR1 is SGHAT and CDR2 FQNNGV. CDR3 length equals 14 residues. This CDR3 reads CASSPPGLPKAQYF. In DNA form, the CDR3 reads TGTGCCAGCAGCCCCCCGGGACTACCAAAGGCCCAGTACTTC. The complete variable domain, with remaining parts taken from reference TRBV11-2 and TRBJ2-5, reads EAGVAQSPRYKIIEKRQSVAFWCNPISGHATLYWYQQILGQGPKLLIQFQNNGVVDDSQLPKDRFSAERLKGVDSTLKIQPAKLEDSAVYLCASSPPGLPKAQYFGPGTRLLVL.

The V call is TRBV6-5, the J call TRBJ1-5, with D unresolved. V was clipped by 5 bases and J by 3 bases, with 14 bases between them. Germline V gene data show CDR1 as MNHEY and CDR2 as SVGAGI. The CDR3 sequence is 15 residues long. This chain's CDR3 is CASSRTAFINQPQHF. For the CDR3, the DNA is TGTGCCAGCAGTAGAACAGCTTTCATCAATCAGCCCCAGCATTTT.

This clone turned up a few times. One end of the junction fails to match germline, which may point to a read error. The chain carries TRBV6-1 and TRBJ2-3; D is unresolved. The CDR3 length is 16 residues. The germline V gene encodes CDR1 MNHNS and CDR2 SASEGT. In DNA, the CDR3 is TGTGCCAGTAGTGAAGGAGTCTTTGCTAGCACAGATACGCAGTATTTT. Encoded protein: CASSEGVFASTDTQYF.

The chain recombines TRBV29-1 with TRBJ2-4, with 7 bases that match TRBD2. V lost 6 bases to trimming and J lost 3 bases; unmatched junction nucleotides: 8. In germline, CDR1 is SQVTM, CDR2 ANQGSEA. The CDR3 runs to 14 residues. The CDR3 DNA follows: TGCAGCGTGAGAAGCGGGGCAGTCAAAAACATTCAGTACTTC. Translated, it gives CSVRSGAVKNIQYF.

The V and J genes are TRBV10-3 and TRBJ2-7; D is perhaps TRBD2 (6 bases). V was shortened by 4 bases and J by 6 bases, with 13 bases between the two germline ends. The CDR3 runs 13 residues. CDR1 and CDR2 from the germline V gene are ENHRY and SYGVKD. Written as DNA, the CDR3 is TGTGCCATCAGTGCCAGGCAGGAGGGCGAGCAGTACTTC. This codes for CAISARQEGEQYF.

V gene TRBV7-2 combines with J gene TRBJ2-3; D uncertain. V was cut by 1 base and J by 0 bases, with 8 bases left in between. Germline V CDR1 and CDR2: SGHTA, FQGNSA. This CDR3 is built from 15 residues. The CDR3 region has the DNA TGTGCCAGCAGCTTAGTAACTTACAGCACAGATACGCAGTATTTT. This translates into CASSLVTYSTDTQYF.

The CDR3 spells CASSFLPTRTVRSTNEKLFF. In DNA form, the CDR3 reads TGTGCCAGCAGCTTCCTACCTACCCGGACAGTAAGATCGACTAATGAAAAACTGTTTTTT. This rearrangement joins TRBV5-4 to TRBJ1-4; a possible D gene is TRBD1 (6 bases). The ends were cut back, 2 bases at V and 2 bases at J, with 25 bases in the middle. Germline V gene data show CDR1 as SGHNT and CDR2 as YYREEE (reference sequence). This CDR3 comprises 20 residues.

The chain links TRBV7-9 to TRBJ1-5; 7 bases fit TRBD1. The CDR3 runs 18 residues. Per germline, CDR1 SEHNR and CDR2 FQNEAQ (reference sequence). Trimming cost V 3 bases and J 6 bases; bases outside gene matches: 17. For the CDR3, the DNA is TGTGCCAGCAGCTTTTCAGACTCCAACAGGGGAATGGGTCAGCCCCAGCATTTT. It is translated as CASSFSDSNRGMGQPQHF. The whole variable domain, filled in from reference TRBV7-9 and TRBJ1-5, reads DTGVSQNPRHKITKRGQNVTFRCDPISEHNRLYWYRQTLGQGPEFLTYFQNEAQLEKSRLLSDRFSAERPKGSFSTLEIQRTEQGDSAMYLCASSFSDSNRGMGQPQHFGDGTRLSIL.

This clone appeared once. The V and J genes are TRBV2 and TRBJ2-1, with 14 bases lining up with TRBD2. This CDR3 contains 15 residues. Germline values: CDR1 SNHLY, CDR2 FYNNEI. Germline trimming cut 6 bases from V and 12 bases from J; bases unmatched to any gene: 10. The CDR3 bases are TGTGCCAGCAGGGCTACGGGACTAGCGGGAGATTCGCAGTTCTTC. This sequence encodes CASRATGLAGDSQFF.

V is TRBV5-4 and J is TRBJ1-5, with D perhaps TRBD1 (5 bases). Germline loops: CDR1 SGHNT, CDR2 YYREEE (reference sequence). The CDR3 has 14 residues. V was pared by 4 bases and J by 9 bases, with 17 bases between. CDR3 amino acids: CASSHDSALAPQHF. CDR3 coding DNA: TGTGCCAGCAGCCATGACAGTGCCCTCGCGCCCCAGCATTTT.

The V and J genes are TRBV6-1 and TRBJ1-4; 10 nucleotides agree with TRBD1. V lost 2 bases, J lost 8 bases, and 20 bases stayed unmatched. This CDR3 contains 20 residues. Germline lookup yields CDR1 MNHNS and CDR2 SASEGT. CDR3 sequence: CASSEKVGTGAIVGEEKLFF. The CDR3 DNA follows: TGTGCCAGCAGTGAAAAAGTTGGGACAGGGGCTATAGTCGGGGAGGAAAAACTGTTTTTT.

The chain uses TRBV20-1 and TRBJ2-7, with D unclear. CDR3 size: 11 residues. The germline CDR1 and CDR2 sequences are DFQATT and SNEGSKA (reference sequence). V was pared by 3 bases and J by 4 bases, with 7 bases between. For the CDR3, the DNA is TGCAGTGCTAGGAGGAGATACGAGCAGTACTTC. Translated, it gives CSARRRYEQYF.

The chain is built from TRBV21-1 and TRBJ2-7; whether TRBD2, the table's D call, matches the DNA was not checked. TRBV21-1 is designated a pseudogene. CDR3 length: 15 residues. CDR3 sequence: CASSKVGGKGCEQYF. CDR3 sequence (DNA): TGTGCCAGCAGCAAAGTGGGAGGGAAGGGTTGCGAGCAGTACTTC.

This clone was counted once. The V and J genes are TRBV19 and TRBJ1-2; the D gene is possibly TRBD1 (6 bases). CDR1 and CDR2 from the germline V gene are LNHDA and SQIVND (reference sequence). Trimming removed 2 bases at V and 10 bases at J, with 17 bases between. The CDR3 totals 14 residues. The CDR3 DNA reads TGTGCCAGTAGTATAAGGGACACGTACCCTGACTACACCTTC. Translated, it gives CASSIRDTYPDYTF.

This chain uses TRBV9 with TRBJ2-5; the D is unclear. The J call is doubtful: the DNA matches TRBJ2-7 better. The CDR3 totals 16 residues. The germline gives CDR1 SGDLS, CDR2 YYNGEE. CDR3 DNA: TGTGCCAGCAGCGTAGGTGGAGATCCAAGCTCCTACGAGCAGTACTTC. Amino acid sequence: CASSVGGDPSSYEQYF.

The chain uses TRBV28 and TRBJ2-7; 8 bases fit TRBD1. This CDR3 has 17 residues. CDR1 is MDHEN and CDR2 is SYDVKM in the germline V gene. V lost 6 bases and J lost 0; bases outside the gene matches: 13. The chain's CDR3 is CASSPHRLGQDSYEQYF. In nucleotides, the CDR3 is TGTGCCAGCAGCCCTCATAGGTTGGGACAGGACTCCTACGAGCAGTACTTC. Together with reference TRBV28 and TRBJ2-7, the CDR3 gives the full variable domain: DVKVTQSSRYLVKRTGEKVFLECVQDMDHENMFWYRQDPGLGLRLIYFSYDVKMKEKGDIPEGYSVSREKKERFSLILESASTNQTSMYLCASSPHRLGQDSYEQYFGPGTRLTVT.

Points on this clone: The sample contains more than one DNA sequence encoding this CDR3. The chain links TRBV6-4 to TRBJ1-4, with D tentatively TRBD1 (6 bases). V lost 6 bases, J lost 5 bases, and 13 bases lay in between. Germline CDR1 reads MRHNA; CDR2 reads SNTAGT. CDR3 length: 14 amino acids. In nucleotides, the CDR3 is TGTGCCAGCAGCCCCGGGACAAACAATGAAAAACTGTTTTTT. Its translation is CASSPGTNNEKLFF.

This chain joins TRBV10-2 and TRBJ2-3, with TRBD2 matching 9 bases. Germline trimming cut 10 bases from V and 4 bases from J; bases unmatched to any gene: 9. CDR3 length: 14 residues. The germline CDR1 and CDR2 sequences are WSHSY and SAAADI. The CDR3 coding sequence is TGCGCCACAAAAGGACTAGCGAGCTCAGATACGCAGTATTTT. Protein: CATKGLASSDTQYF.

The rearrangement links TRBV7-3 to TRBJ2-1; D is perhaps TRBD2 (5 bases). CDR3 size: 14 residues. Trimming cost V 1 base and J 5 bases, with 9 bases left between them. The germline gives CDR1 SGHTA, CDR2 FQGTGA. The CDR3 loop is CASSLSGSNNEQFF. Written as DNA, the CDR3 is TGTGCCAGCAGCTTAAGTGGGAGTAACAATGAGCAGTTCTTC.

Turning to this clone: An end of the junction differs from the germline gene, which may be a read error. The rearrangement uses TRBV7-9 and TRBJ2-7, with 7 bases matching TRBD1. CDR1 is SEHNR, CDR2 FQNEAQ, per germline (reference sequence). CDR3 length: 15 residues. Written as DNA, the CDR3 is TGTTCCAGCAGCGCCACTACAGGGGTACCCTACGAGCAGTACTTC. Translation: CSSSATTGVPYEQYF.

Worth noting for this clone: Germline is not matched at one junction end, which may reflect a read error. The chain is built from TRBV27 and TRBJ2-7, with no clear D. The CDR3 has 13 residues. From germline, CDR1 is MNHEY and CDR2 SMNVEV (reference sequence). The CDR3 nucleotides read TGTGCCAGCAGTCTGGGCAGTTCCTACGAGCCGTACTTC. Its protein product is CASSLGSSYEPYF.

V usage is TRBV28 and J usage is TRBJ2-7, with D unclear. Trimming removed 6 bases from V and 2 bases from J, with 8 bases in between. The CDR3 is 12 amino acids. The V gene's germline CDR1 is MDHEN and CDR2 SYDVKM. For the CDR3, the DNA is TGTGCCAGCAGCCGTCCCCCCTACGAGCAGTACTTC. It is translated as CASSRPPYEQYF. The full variable domain, rest sourced from reference TRBV28 and TRBJ2-7, is DVKVTQSSRYLVKRTGEKVFLECVQDMDHENMFWYRQDPGLGLRLIYFSYDVKMKEKGDIPEGYSVSREKKERFSLILESASTNQTSMYLCASSRPPYEQYFGPGTRLTVT.

The V gene is TRBV28, the J gene TRBJ1-5, with 8 bases aligning to TRBD1. This CDR3 has 15 amino acids. Germline V lookup: CDR1 MDHEN, CDR2 SYDVKM. J was trimmed by 1 base and V by 6 bases; bases with no gene match: 5. The CDR3 region is CASSVWDRSNQPQHF. Here the CDR3 DNA reads TGTGCCAGCAGCGTGTGGGACAGGAGCAATCAGCCCCAGCATTTT.

The chain joins TRBV5-1 to TRBJ2-5; the match to TRBD1 covers 7 bases. The DNA end favors TRBJ2-7, so the J call may be wrong. The CDR3 runs to 15 residues. Germline-derived CDR1 and CDR2 are SGHRS and YFSETQ. Here the CDR3 DNA reads TGCGCCAGCAGCTTGGTACAGGGGTCTTTAGCCGAGCAGTACTTC. Translating it yields CASSLVQGSLAEQYF.

The V call is TRBV18, the J call TRBJ2-1, with D maybe TRBD2 (6 bases). Germline values: CDR1 KGHSH, CDR2 LQKENI. The CDR3 covers 13 residues. With 5 bases removed from V and 6 bases from J, the gap between germline ends came to 11 bases. The CDR3 region has the DNA TGTGCCAGCTCAGCGGGAAGTGTCAATGAGCAGTTCTTC. Translated, it gives CASSAGSVNEQFF. Looking up the rest from reference TRBV18 and TRBJ2-1 gives the full variable domain: NAGVMQNPRHLVRRRGQEARLRCSPMKGHSHVYWYRQLPEEGLKFMVYLQKENIIDESGMPKERFSAEFPKEGPSILRIQQVVRGDSAAYFCASSAGSVNEQFFGPGTRLTVL.

This chain joins TRBV27 and TRBJ2-4; 15 nucleotides match TRBD2. Germline V gene lookup returns CDR1 MNHEY and CDR2 SMNVEV (reference sequence). J gave up 4 bases and V 5 bases, and 6 bases lay outside the gene matches. CDR3 size: 17 residues. The CDR3 coding sequence is TGTGCCAGCAGTGCACCGGGACTAGCGGGAGGTAAAAACATTCAGTACTTC. Its protein is CASSAPGLAGGKNIQYF.

The chain couples TRBV7-2 to TRBJ2-7, with 8 bases identical to TRBD1. V lost 3 bases to trimming and J lost 3 bases; unmatched junction nucleotides: 7. This CDR3 is 15 amino acids long. Germline loops: CDR1 SGHTA, CDR2 FQGNSA. In nucleotides, the CDR3 is TGTGCCAGCAGCTTTCCGGGACAGGCTAACTACGAGCAGTACTTC. Residues: CASSFPGQANYEQYF.

CDR3 DNA sequence: TGTGCCAGCAGCCCGGGACTAGAACCCTACGAGCAGTACTTC. This sequence encodes CASSPGLEPYEQYF. The gene calls are TRBV27 and TRBJ2-7, with 8 bases lining up with TRBD2. This CDR3 is 14 amino acids long. Germline-derived CDR1 and CDR2 are MNHEY and SMNVEV (reference sequence). V shed 6 bases, J shed 2 bases, and the junction held 6 bases outside the gene matches.